These 8 T cell receptor beta chains came from one sample sequenced in a study of cytomegalovirus exposure and HLA in healthy donors. PCR amplification relied on 60 Vbeta primers (plus 13 Jbeta primers). Libraries were prepared by immunoSEQ multiplex PCR; TCRdb keeps only in-frame clonotypes and omits some of them. The repertoire consists of 170,000 or so clones, with over 70% occurring once and the leading ten covering 3.1%. Sequenced material: PBMCs. The receptors come from a woman aged 50 to 60 in good health and CMV-seropositive.

J is TRBJ1-3 and V is TRBV10-2; D might be TRBD1 (5 bases). CDR3 length: 16 residues. V was pared by 6 bases and J by 3 bases, with 18 bases between. CDR1 and CDR2 from the germline V gene are WSHSY and SAAADI. The CDR3 protein is CASSDYGGLIGNTIYF. In DNA form, the CDR3 reads TGCGCCAGCAGCGACTACGGGGGACTTATTGGAAACACCATATATTTT.

This clone has more than one count but fewer than ten. This chain uses TRBV30 with TRBJ1-2; 7 nucleotides align to TRBD1. V dropped 8 bases and J dropped 0; count of bases not matched to a gene: 6. The CDR3 sequence is 13 residues long. Germline V gene sequence: CDR1 GTSNPN, CDR2 SVGIG (reference sequence). In DNA, the CDR3 is TGTGCCCGACAGGGAGCGGCTAACTATGGCTACACCTTC. Translated: CARQGAANYGYTF.

V is TRBV27 and J is TRBJ1-1; 7 positions agree with TRBD1. Germline V gene data show CDR1 as MNHEY and CDR2 as SMNVEV (reference sequence). This CDR3 has 13 residues. V shed 2 bases and J 5 bases; nucleotides not matched to a gene: 2. The CDR3 bases are TGTGCCAGCAGTTTAAGCAGGGGGACTGAAGCTTTCTTT. It codes for CASSLSRGTEAFF.

The chain employs TRBV7-2 and TRBJ1-6; D not resolved. The CDR3 loop spans 14 amino acids. Per germline, CDR1 SGHTA and CDR2 FQGNSA. Trimming took off 2 bases at V and 5 bases at J, with 7 bases between the two ends. The chain's CDR3 is CASSLRQDNSPLHF. DNA of the CDR3: TGTGCCAGCAGCTTAAGGCAGGATAATTCACCCCTCCACTTT. The full variable domain, its missing parts supplied by reference TRBV7-2 and TRBJ1-6, is GAGVSQSPSNKVTEKGKDVELRCDPISGHTALYWYRQSLGQGLEFLIYFQGNSAPDKSGLPSDRFSAERTGGSVSTLTIQRTQQEDSAVYLCASSLRQDNSPLHFGNGTRLTVT.

The chain joins TRBV7-2 to TRBJ2-1, with 9 bases that match TRBD2. The CDR3 covers 16 residues. Germline V lookup: CDR1 SGHTA, CDR2 FQGNSA. V shed 6 bases and J 1 base; nucleotides not matched to a gene: 7. The CDR3: CASSWLTSGSYNEQFF. In DNA form, the CDR3 reads TGTGCCAGCAGTTGGCTGACTAGCGGATCCTACAATGAGCAGTTCTTC.

The CDR3 sequence: CASSAPGGAGGYTF. The CDR3 region has the DNA TGTGCCAGCAGCGCCCCAGGGGGCGCAGGGGGCTACACCTTC. This chain uses TRBV5-4 with TRBJ1-2; 8 nucleotides agree with TRBD1. Trimming cost V 4 bases and J 8 bases; bases outside gene matches: 10. Germline loops: CDR1 SGHNT, CDR2 YYREEE (reference sequence). This CDR3 spans 14 amino acids.

This chain connects TRBV7-2 to TRBJ1-5; perhaps TRBD1 as D (5 bases). CDR3 length: 13 amino acids. Looked up from germline, CDR1 is SGHTA and CDR2 is FQGNSA. Trimming removed 5 bases at V and 6 bases at J, with 11 bases between. This CDR3 reads CASSLQGSQPQHF. The DNA of the CDR3 is TGTGCCAGCAGCCTCCAGGGAAGTCAGCCCCAGCATTTT.

This clone has only a few counts. The chain employs TRBV5-1 and TRBJ1-1, with 7 positions matching TRBD1. Trimming took 4 bases from V and 2 from J; bases not matched to a gene: 5. CDR3 length: 14 amino acids. CDR1 and CDR2 (germline): SGHRS, YFSETQ. CDR3 sequence: CASSPRQGNTEAFF. Written as DNA, the CDR3 is TGCGCCAGCAGCCCCCGACAGGGAAACACTGAAGCTTTCTTT.